Listed below are T cell receptor beta chains from one sample, sequenced in a study of shared clonotypes between healthy human individuals. Some clones are missing from TCRdb's copy, which holds only in-frame ones; the method was immunoSEQ multiplex PCR. Among fewer than 850,000 clones listed, 90% to 98% were seen once. The material sequenced was naive CD8+ T cells sorted from blood. The receptors here all came from a man younger than 40 in good health. Both conserved end residues are part of each CDR3. The D gene is left open where the match is weak. Clone size is shown for a subset of rows, as once, few, many or a class of expanded clone.

d_gene	abundance	j_gene	v_gene	CDR3nt	CDR3aa
TRBD2	.	TRBJ2-1	TRBV9	TGTGCCAGCAGCGCGAGGGACTACGTAAACAATGAGCAGTTCTTC	CASSARDYVNNEQFF
TRBD2	.	TRBJ2-7	TRBV15	TGTGCCACCAGCAGGGATAGCGGGAGGGCCTACGAGCAGTACTTC	CATSRDSGRAYEQYF
.	.	TRBJ2-7	TRBV19	TGTGCCAGTAGTGCAGGGCTAGCCTACGAGCAGTACTTC	CASSAGLAYEQYF
.	.	TRBJ2-5	TRBV7-6	TGTGCCAGCAGCACCAGGGGGGAGCTATGGGAGACCCAGTACTTC	CASSTRGELWETQYF
TRBD2	.	TRBJ2-5	TRBV6-5	TGTGCCAGCAGTTTTATGATGGGAGCGGGGACGGAGACCCAGTACTTC	CASSFMMGAGTETQYF
.	.	TRBJ2-5	TRBV5-1	TGCGCCAGCAGCTTGTGGACAACTCAAGAGACCCAGTACTTC	CASSLWTTQETQYF
TRBD2	.	TRBJ2-5	TRBV28	TGTGCCAGCAGCCCTGGACTAGCGGGAGCGGGAGAGACCCAGTACTTC	CASSPGLAGAGETQYF
.	.	TRBJ2-7	TRBV7-2	TGTGCCAGCAGCAGACTCGGGGATAATGAGCAGTACTTC	CASSRLGDNEQYF
TRBD1	.	TRBJ2-1	TRBV7-9	TGTGCCAGCAGCCAAACAGGGGGTATATACAATGAGCAGTTCTTC	CASSQTGGIYNEQFF
.	.	TRBJ2-1	TRBV29-1	TGCAGCGTTGAGGAGGCAACCTACAATGAGCAGTTCTTC	CSVEEATYNEQFF
TRBD1	.	TRBJ1-1	TRBV2	TGTGCCAGCAGGGCAGGCCGGGACAGGACTTATGAAGCTTTCTTT	CASRAGRDRTYEAFF
TRBD1	.	TRBJ2-7	TRBV7-9	TGTGCCAGCAGCTTTGAACAGGGGGCCTCCTACGAGCAGTACTTC	CASSFEQGASYEQYF
.	.	TRBJ2-1	TRBV5-1	TGCGCCAGCAGCTTACACTCCACCGAGGGAGGTGAGCAGTTCTTC	CASSLHSTEGGEQFF
.	once	TRBJ1-1	TRBV5-4	TGTGCCAGCAGCTTAAAAACAGGGTCCCCTGAAGCTTTCTTT	CASSLKTGSPEAFF
TRBD2	once	TRBJ2-5	TRBV10-2	TGCGCCAGCACCTGGCTGTATAGCGGGCAAGAGACCCAGTACTTC	CASTWLYSGQETQYF
.	.	TRBJ2-3	TRBV9	TGTGCCAGCAGCGAGCCCCGGGACCTTGATACGCAGTATTTT	CASSEPRDLDTQYF
.	once	TRBJ1-2	TRBV11-2	TGTGCCAGCACCTCGGGAGGGGGGGACTATGGCTACACCTTC	CASTSGGGDYGYTF
TRBD2	.	TRBJ2-7	TRBV5-4	TGTGCCAGCAGCTATCCCGTAGCGGGTACAATACAGTACTTC	CASSYPVAGTIQYF
.	.	TRBJ1-1	TRBV6-1	TGTGCCAGCAGTACAACGGCGGTGAACACTGAAGCTTTCTTT	CASSTTAVNTEAFF
TRBD1	.	TRBJ2-1	TRBV11-2	TGTGCCAGCAGAAGAACAGGGGGCAATGAGCAGTTCTTC	CASRRTGGNEQFF
.	.	TRBJ1-5	TRBV27	TGTGCCAGCAGTTTTGGGGTTGAACAGCCCCAGCATTTT	CASSFGVEQPQHF
.	.	TRBJ2-7	TRBV29-1	TGCAGCGTTGAAGCGACGACAGCTACCTCCTACGAGCAGTACTTC	CSVEATTATSYEQYF
.	.	TRBJ2-7	TRBV29-1	TGCAGCGTTAGGGGCACGGCCTACGAGCAGTACTTC	CSVRGTAYEQYF
.	.	TRBJ2-3	TRBV18	TGTGCCAGCTCACCCTGGCTACAAGACACAGATACGCAGTATTTT	CASSPWLQDTDTQYF
.	.	TRBJ2-7	TRBV29-1	TGCAGCGTACTAGACCCGGGACAAACTCTCTACGAGCAGTACTTC	CSVLDPGQTLYEQYF
TRBD2	.	TRBJ2-7	TRBV7-8	TGTGCCAGCAGCCCTCGACTAGCGGCCGGCGTCGAGCAGTACTTC	CASSPRLAAGVEQYF
.	.	TRBJ2-7	TRBV11-3	TGTGCCAGCAGCCCGAACGCGCTAGCCTACGAGCAGTACTTC	CASSPNALAYEQYF
.	.	TRBJ2-1	TRBV4-1	TGCGCCAGCAGCCAGATCGGGGGTGAGCAGTTCTTC	CASSQIGGEQFF
.	.	TRBJ2-6	TRBV7-9	TGTGCCAGCAGCTTAGCGAGGACAGCCAACGTCCTGACTTTC	CASSLARTANVLTF
TRBD1	.	TRBJ2-7	TRBV29-1	TGCAGCGTTGAATTCCCGGGACAGGGGGGCTACGAGCAGTACTTC	CSVEFPGQGGYEQYF
.	.	TRBJ1-1	TRBV7-9	TGTGCCAGCAGCCCCCTTGGGTCCTCGAACACTGAAGCTTTCTTT	CASSPLGSSNTEAFF
.	.	TRBJ2-7	TRBV27	TGTGCCAGCAGTTTATCGAGAGAGTCCTACGAGCAGTACTTC	CASSLSRESYEQYF
TRBD2	few	TRBJ2-5	TRBV27	TGTGCCAGCAGTTTTGCAGGACTGGGACTAGCGGGAGGAGAGACCCAGTACTTC	CASSFAGLGLAGGETQYF
.	.	TRBJ2-7	TRBV4-1	TGCGCCAGCAGCCAAGCTCCGCGGCCCTTTGGGGGGGAGCAGTACTTC	CASSQAPRPFGGEQYF
.	.	TRBJ2-1	TRBV28	TGTGCCAGCATCTCGAGGGGGGTCCACAATGAGCAGTTCTTC	CASISRGVHNEQFF
.	.	TRBJ1-4	TRBV28	TGTGCCAGCAGTTTGGGGGGAGGCGAAAAACTGTTTTTT	CASSLGGGEKLFF
TRBD1	once	TRBJ2-7	TRBV28	TGTGCCAGCAGTCGCCCGGGACAGGGAGCGTACGAGCAGTACTTC	CASSRPGQGAYEQYF
.	once	TRBJ2-7	TRBV5-5	TGTGCCAGCACCCGGGGTACGGACAGCTCCTACGAGCAGTACTTC	CASTRGTDSSYEQYF
.	.	TRBJ2-7	TRBV19	TGTGCCAGTAGTATCTCGATAGGAGACTCCTACGAGCAGTACTTC	CASSISIGDSYEQYF
TRBD2	.	TRBJ2-1	TRBV11-2	TGTGCCAGCACCGCTGAACTAGCGGGCTACAATGAGCAGTTCTTC	CASTAELAGYNEQFF
.	.	TRBJ2-1	TRBV4-3	TGCGCCAGCAGCCAAGATCGGACTACCTCTGCCTCCTCCTACAATGAGCAGTTCTTC	CASSQDRTTSASSYNEQFF
.	.	TRBJ1-5	TRBV6-1	TGTGCCAGCAGGTTAGGGACATATAGCAATCAGCCCCAGCATTTT	CASRLGTYSNQPQHF
TRBD1	.	TRBJ2-7	TRBV5-8	TGTGCCAGCAGTATGGGTCTCCCAGGGGGATCCGAGCAGTACTTC	CASSMGLPGGSEQYF
.	.	TRBJ1-2	TRBV7-9	TGTGCCAGCACTCCGGGTGGCAGCTATGGCTACACCTTC	CASTPGGSYGYTF
.	.	TRBJ2-7	TRBV6-5	TGTGCCAGCAGTTACTCGAGTCAGTCCTACGAGCAGTACTTC	CASSYSSQSYEQYF
.	few	TRBJ2-7	TRBV6-1	TGTGCCAGCAGTGAAGGGTTGGACACCTCCTACGAGCAGTACTTC	CASSEGLDTSYEQYF
TRBD1	few	TRBJ2-7	TRBV30	TGTGCCTGGAGTCCGGGACAGGGCCTATACGAGCAGTACTTC	CAWSPGQGLYEQYF
.	once	TRBJ2-1	TRBV9	TGTGCCAGCAGCGGAGGCGGTTCTGGGGTCTCCCCAAGAATCGATGAGCAGTTCTTC	CASSGGGSGVSPRIDEQFF
.	.	TRBJ2-7	TRBV7-9	TGTGCCAGCAGCTTACAAAGCCCACCCGGCCAGCAGTACTTC	CASSLQSPPGQQYF
TRBD1	.	TRBJ2-7	TRBV5-1	TGCGCCAGCAGACCAAATTACCCGCAGGGGGTGAACTACGAGCAGTACTTC	CASRPNYPQGVNYEQYF
.	.	TRBJ2-7	TRBV13	TGTGCCAGCGGTACCGGGCTCAGGGGTAGATACGAGCAGTACTTC	CASGTGLRGRYEQYF
.	.	TRBJ2-3	TRBV5-4	TGTGCCAGCAGGTGGGGCTACACAGATACGCAGTATTTT	CASRWGYTDTQYF
.	.	TRBJ2-1	TRBV7-9	TGTGCCAGCATTTCGTGGGACCTTAGTGTGGGCAATGAGCAGTTCTTC	CASISWDLSVGNEQFF